This entry lists 27 T cell receptor beta chains sequenced from one sample in a study of CD8 T cells in Susac syndrome. It was with random hexamers that roughly 0.5 to 1 ug RNA was reverse transcribed. In TCRdb, the immunoSEQ multiplex PCR reads were re-called with MiXCR into one record per CDR3 protein. The top ten hold approximately 0.14% of the sample, which has 150,000 to 200,000 distinct CDR3 sequences, 85% to 95% seen once. Sequenced material: CD4+ T cells from PBMCs. The receptors originated from a human donor in good health.

The J gene is TRBJ2-2, the V gene TRBV20-1; 8 positions match TRBD2. CDR3 length equals 17 residues. V trimming: 3 bases; J trimming: 4 bases; junction bases outside the gene matches: 13. Germline V gene lookup returns CDR1 DFQATT and CDR2 SNEGSKA (reference sequence). DNA for the CDR3: TGCAGTGCTAGGGGAATGTACGGGGGGGCGAGCACCGGGGAGCTGTTTTTT. The encoded protein is CSARGMYGGASTGELFF.

CDR3 region: CASSEANTGELFF. The CDR3 DNA sequence: TGTGCCAGCAGTGAGGCGAACACCGGGGAGCTGTTTTTT. The V call is TRBV6-1, the J call TRBJ2-2; D is unresolved. The germline V gene encodes CDR1 MNHNS and CDR2 SASEGT. V was trimmed by 3 bases and J by 0 bases, leaving 2 bases between them. CDR3 length: 13 amino acids.

The chain couples TRBV5-1 to TRBJ2-1; TRBD2 matches at 10 bases. The CDR3 is 15 amino acids. The germline gives CDR1 SGHRS, CDR2 YFSETQ. V lost 4 bases and J lost 5; bases outside the gene matches: 6. CDR3 protein: CASSALAGVNNEQFF. CDR3 bases: TGCGCCAGCAGCGCCCTAGCGGGGGTTAACAATGAGCAGTTCTTC. The whole variable domain, filled in from reference TRBV5-1 and TRBJ2-1, reads KAGVTQTPRYLIKTRGQQVTLSCSPISGHRSVSWYQQTPGQGLQFLFEYFSETQRNKGNFPGRFSGRQFSNSRSEMNVSTLELGDSALYLCASSALAGVNNEQFFGPGTRLTVL.

This chain joins TRBV7-9 and TRBJ2-7; weak D call: TRBD2 (5 bases). CDR3 length: 13 amino acids. Germline-derived CDR1 and CDR2 are SEHNR and FQNEAQ (reference sequence). Between the trimmed V and J ends, which lost 8 bases and 1 base, there was a span of 12 bases. The CDR3 coding sequence is TGTGCCAGCTCCCACCGGGGATCCTACGAGCAGTACTTC. This codes for CASSHRGSYEQYF. The full variable domain, its missing parts supplied by reference TRBV7-9 and TRBJ2-7, is DTGVSQNPRHKITKRGQNVTFRCDPISEHNRLYWYRQTLGQGPEFLTYFQNEAQLEKSRLLSDRFSAERPKGSFSTLEIQRTEQGDSAMYLCASSHRGSYEQYFGPGTRLTVT.

The chain uses TRBV20-1 and TRBJ1-4; D perhaps matches TRBD1 (5 bases). Germline-derived CDR1 and CDR2 are DFQATT and SNEGSKA (reference sequence). This CDR3 region has 13 residues. The germline V and J ends were trimmed by 3 bases and 7 bases, with 12 bases remaining between them. The CDR3 reads CSASQAQGEKLFF. The CDR3 DNA reads TGCAGTGCTAGCCAAGCCCAGGGTGAAAAACTGTTTTTT.

The V and J genes are TRBV6-5 and TRBJ2-2; D gene uncertain. The CDR3 has 18 amino acids. V was trimmed by 0 bases and J by 5 bases, leaving 19 bases between them. Germline V gene data show CDR1 as MNHEY and CDR2 as SVGAGI. CDR3: CASSYSILPLKRTGELFF. In DNA, the CDR3 is TGTGCCAGCAGTTACTCCATTTTGCCGTTAAAGAGGACCGGGGAGCTGTTTTTT.

The rearrangement links TRBV7-9 to TRBJ1-5; D not certain. The CDR3 runs 13 residues. Trimming pared 2 bases from V and 5 bases from J, leaving 7 bases between. Germline-derived CDR1 and CDR2 are SEHNR and FQNEAQ (reference sequence). This CDR3 is CASSLQADQPQHF. DNA of the CDR3: TGTGCCAGCAGCTTACAAGCGGATCAGCCCCAGCATTTT.

The rearrangement uses TRBV6-5 and TRBJ1-2; maybe TRBD1 (5 bases). This CDR3 region has 15 residues. The germline V and J ends were trimmed by 2 bases and 8 bases, with 18 bases remaining between them. CDR1 and CDR2 (germline): MNHEY, SVGAGI. CDR3 amino acids: CASSYRDPTVRGYTF. The CDR3 nucleotides are TGTGCCAGCAGTTACCGGGACCCGACAGTAAGAGGCTACACCTTC.

V gene TRBV7-2 combines with J gene TRBJ1-1; 7 nucleotides align to TRBD1. Losses at the gene ends were 7 bases for V and 1 base for J; bases not matched to a gene: 3. This CDR3 has 13 residues. Germline lookup yields CDR1 SGHTA and CDR2 FQGNSA. DNA for the CDR3: TGTGCCAGCAACAGGGACAGGAACACTGAAGCTTTCTTT. Translating it yields CASNRDRNTEAFF.

The V and J genes are TRBV25-1 and TRBJ1-1; 8 bases are a match to TRBD1. The trim removed 3 bases at V and 5 bases at J, leaving 5 bases unmatched. Per the germline V gene, CDR1 is MGHDK and CDR2 is SYGVNS. This CDR3 comprises 14 residues. The CDR3 DNA follows: TGTGCCAGCAGTGAGGACAGGGTAGGGACTGAAGCTTTCTTT. It codes for CASSEDRVGTEAFF. Filled out from reference TRBV25-1 and TRBJ1-1, the complete variable domain reads EADIYQTPRYLVIGTGKKITLECSQTMGHDKMYWYQQDPGMELHLIHYSYGVNSTEKGDLSSESTVSRIRTEHFPLTLESARPSHTSQYLCASSEDRVGTEAFFGQGTRLTVV.

The chain combines TRBV7-9 with TRBJ2-2, with D unresolved. Per germline, CDR1 SEHNR and CDR2 FQNEAQ (reference sequence). This CDR3 region has 17 residues. Trimming stripped 2 bases from V and 3 bases from J, with 16 bases between. As DNA, the CDR3 is TGTGCCAGCAGCTTAAGATGGCAGCATGCAGACACCGGGGAGCTGTTTTTT. This translates into CASSLRWQHADTGELFF.

The V call is TRBV29-1, the J call TRBJ2-3; D may be TRBD1 or TRBD2 (5 bases each). The V end was cut by 5 bases, the J end by 1 base, with 13 bases between. This CDR3 has 14 amino acids. The V gene's germline CDR1 is SQVTM and CDR2 ANQGSEA. DNA of the CDR3: TGCAGCGTTCTTGGGGGTGAGGGCACAGATACGCAGTATTTT. Protein sequence: CSVLGGEGTDTQYF.

The CDR3 DNA reads TGCAGCGTTGTATTAGGGATTGGGGGTCGGGGCACTGAAGCTTTCTTT. Its translation is CSVVLGIGGRGTEAFF. This chain links TRBV29-1 with TRBJ1-1; tentative D call: TRBD1 (5 bases). The CDR3 spans 16 residues. Germline values: CDR1 SQVTM, CDR2 ANQGSEA. The V end was cut by 4 bases, the J end by 4 bases, with 22 bases between.

The chain employs TRBV6-1 and TRBJ2-7; 7 bases are shared with TRBD1. CDR3 length: 13 residues. Germline V gives CDR1 MNHNS, CDR2 SASEGT. V shed 4 bases and J 3 bases; nucleotides not matched to a gene: 3. Here the CDR3 reads CASSVGTDYEQYF. In DNA, the CDR3 is TGTGCCAGCAGTGTCGGGACAGACTACGAGCAGTACTTC.

The genes are TRBV12-3 or TRBV12-4 and TRBJ1-2; TRBD1 matches at 8 bases. There are 15 residues in the CDR3. The trim removed 5 bases at V and 4 bases at J, leaving 9 bases unmatched. The CDR3 here is CASSRQTGDLYGYTF. CDR3 sequence (DNA): TGTGCCAGCAGTCGTCAGACAGGGGACCTCTATGGCTACACCTTC.

This chain uses TRBV5-1 with TRBJ2-1; 8 bases fit TRBD2. The germline CDR1 and CDR2 sequences are SGHRS and YFSETQ. The CDR3 runs to 15 residues. J lost 4 bases, V lost 1 base, and 4 bases had no gene match. In nucleotides, the CDR3 is TGCGCCAGCAGCTTGTCAGGCGGGGGGTACAATGAGCAGTTCTTC. Translation gives CASSLSGGGYNEQFF.

The chain uses TRBV7-3 and TRBJ2-1, with TRBD1 matching 8 bases. Germline values: CDR1 SGHTA, CDR2 FQGTGA. The CDR3 covers 15 residues. Trimming at V came to 4 bases and at J to 7 bases, leaving 9 bases not matched to a gene. The CDR3: CASSSSGGDRNEQFF. The DNA for the CDR3 is TGTGCCAGCAGCTCCTCAGGGGGCGATAGGAATGAGCAGTTCTTC.

This chain links TRBV6-2 or TRBV6-3 with TRBJ1-6; D unclear. Germline CDR1 MNHEY, CDR2 SVGEGT. This CDR3 has 12 amino acids. V was cut by 10 bases and J by 10 bases, with 14 bases left in between. The CDR3 loop is CATCRLESPLHF. As DNA, the CDR3 is TGTGCCACCTGTCGCTTGGAGTCACCCCTCCACTTT.

The CDR3 bases are TGTGCCAGCAGCCCCCCGCCAGGGCCTGAAGCTTTCTTT. Its protein product is CASSPPPGPEAFF. This chain links TRBV7-9 with TRBJ1-1; D is possibly TRBD1 (5 bases). The CDR3 length is 13 residues. The germline V gene encodes CDR1 SEHNR and CDR2 FQNEAQ (reference sequence). Trimming stripped 5 bases from V and 6 bases from J, with 13 bases between.

This CDR3 reads CASSQDRGDTQYF. CDR3 nucleotide sequence: TGTGCCAGTAGTCAAGACAGGGGGGATACGCAGTATTTT. The genes are TRBV19 and TRBJ2-3; 9 bases map to TRBD1. This CDR3 comprises 13 residues. The trim removed 5 bases at V and 6 bases at J, leaving 3 bases unmatched. In germline, CDR1 is LNHDA, CDR2 SQIVND (reference sequence).

The chain couples TRBV12-3 or TRBV12-4 to TRBJ2-5; 7 nucleotides match TRBD1. CDR3 length: 13 amino acids. V shed 5 bases and J 4 bases; nucleotides not matched to a gene: 4. CDR3 sequence: CASSPRTGETQYF. CDR3 bases: TGTGCCAGCAGTCCTCGGACAGGAGAGACCCAGTACTTC.

The chain uses TRBV3-1 and TRBJ2-2; tentative D call: TRBD2 (5 bases). The CDR3 has 13 amino acids. Germline V gene lookup returns CDR1 LGHDT and CDR2 YNNKEL (reference sequence). V was trimmed by 5 bases and J by 7 bases, leaving 11 bases between them. The CDR3 here is CASSFTRVGELFF. The CDR3 bases are TGTGCCAGCAGCTTCACGAGGGTCGGGGAGCTGTTTTTT. Looking up the rest from reference TRBV3-1 and TRBJ2-2 gives the full variable domain: DTAVSQTPKYLVTQMGNDKSIKCEQNLGHDTMYWYKQDSKKFLKIMFSYNNKELIINETVPNRFSPKSPDKAHLNLHINSLELGDSAVYFCASSFTRVGELFFGEGSRLTVL.

The V call is TRBV3-1, the J call TRBJ2-6; 7 bases line up with TRBD1. This CDR3 comprises 16 residues. Germline V gene data show CDR1 as LGHDT and CDR2 as YNNKEL (reference sequence). With V trimmed by 4 bases and J by 0 bases, 3 bases remained unmatched. CDR3 amino acids: CASSPTGSSGANVLTF. As DNA, the CDR3 is TGTGCCAGCAGCCCGACAGGGAGCTCTGGGGCCAACGTCCTGACTTTC.

The chain uses TRBV29-1 and TRBJ1-2; TRBD1 might be the D (6 bases). The CDR3 has 14 residues. Germline CDR1 and CDR2: SQVTM and ANQGSEA. The V gene lost 2 bases and the J gene lost 2 bases, with 12 bases spanning the gap. CDR3 residues: CSVELGAGNYGYTF. The DNA of the CDR3 is TGCAGCGTTGAACTGGGGGCAGGGAACTATGGCTACACCTTC.

This clonotype was found once. This chain uses TRBV7-2 with TRBJ1-2; tentative D call: TRBD1 (6 bases). Trimming shortened V by 6 bases and J by 1 base, and 21 bases separated the two germline ends. The CDR3 contains 17 residues. The germline gives CDR1 SGHTA, CDR2 FQGNSA. The CDR3 loop reads CASSSIPGHIFNYGYTF. CDR3 coding DNA: TGTGCCAGCAGTTCGATTCCGGGACACATCTTTAACTATGGCTACACCTTC.

The gene calls are TRBV12-3 or TRBV12-4 and TRBJ2-2; perhaps TRBD2 as D (6 bases). Trimming stripped 10 bases from V and 3 bases from J, with 15 bases between. This CDR3 is built from 14 residues. The CDR3 reads CATSAGSYTGELFF. Written as DNA, the CDR3 is TGTGCCACCAGCGCGGGGAGCTACACCGGGGAGCTGTTTTTT.

As regards this clonotype: Compared with germline, one end of the junction differs, possibly owing to a read error. The rearrangement links TRBV14 to TRBJ1-1, with D possibly TRBD1 on 5 matching bases. Germline V gene lookup returns CDR1 SGHDN and CDR2 FVKESK. The CDR3 consists of 14 residues. The CDR3 bases are TGTGCCAGCAGCCCCCGGGGAATAGGGGCTGAAGCTTTTTTT. Translated: CASSPRGIGAEAFF. The whole variable domain, remainder taken from reference TRBV14 and TRBJ1-1, is EAGVTQFPSHSVIEKGQTVTLRCDPISGHDNLYWYRRVMGKEIKFLLHFVKESKQDESGMPNNRFLAERTGGTYSTLKVQPAELEDSGVYFCASSPRGIGAEAFFGQGTRLTVV.